This T cell receptor beta chain originates from a study of CD8+ T cells in alopecia areata (dated by TCRdb to 2016 to 2019). Regarding the complete study: The study used high-throughput TCRbeta sequencing to examine T cell clonal expansion in alopecia areata, in both the C3H/HeJ mouse model and human patients. Scalp tissue and sorted CD4+ and CD8+ peripheral blood T cells from patchy and totalis/universalis alopecia areata patients and from healthy controls were covered by human TCRbeta sequencing. Scalp clonality was compared across normal scalp (n=4), patchy alopecia areata scalp (n=8), and alopecia totalis/universalis scalp (n=8). The RNA source kit depended on sample type: the PAXgene miRNA kit for fixed scalp, the miRNeasy kit for PBMCs, and the RNeasy kit for mouse skin. immunoSEQ multiplex PCR using 35 Vbeta forward primers and 13 Jbeta reverse primers was used to amplify TCRbeta CDR3 regions.

Libraries were prepared through the immunoSEQ multiplex PCR assay. To provide template for TCR sequencing, every sample had RNA extracted and reverse transcribed into cDNA. First-strand cDNA was synthesized with SuperScript III using a 2:1 mix of oligo-dT and random hexamers. A synthetic immune receptor repertoire was used to assess amplification bias, and residual bias was removed computationally. Per the authors' processing: Raw reads were preprocessed to remove errors, and CDR3 was defined according to IMGT conventions as the region from the conserved cysteine to phenylalanine. Clonality was calculated as 1 minus Shannon entropy normalized by log2 of the number of productive unique TCRs. Whether each scalp clone was CD4 or CD8 was inferred by checking scalp TCRbeta sequences against the CD4 and CD8 repertoires from sorted blood. This immuneACCESS table, as held by TCRdb, lists in-frame sequences with V and J called but not all clones. Of the missing ones, under half trace to an unresolved V gene in checked studies; the others have no known cause. That table gives V, J and clone size, and the DNA gave D and trimming. The sample data list 25,000 to 40,000 clones, and 70% to 80% of these were observed just once. Under 20% of the sample comes from the top ten.

Regarding this clone: The antigen it recognizes is unknown. The sample holds no much larger clone one base away, and base qualities are not on file.

Overall results and qualifications from the work: Higher clonality and more expanded CD8+ clones were observed in lesional scalp than in normal scalp, particularly in alopecia totalis/universalis, a finding suggestive of antigenic drive. TCR sequences shared between patients were less clear than in mice, possibly partly because of HLA diversity in the patient population. Unlike mouse skin, where gammadelta T cells dominate, normal human skin contains resident alphabeta T cells that get sequenced too, which complicates analysis of the scalp TCR repertoire.

Lesional scalp punch biopsies and peripheral blood were obtained from alopecia areata patients. After PBMCs were isolated by density centrifugation and stained for CD3, CD4 and CD8, a FACSAria was used to sort CD4+ and CD8+ T cells. Untreated alopecia areata patients were recruited as part of a multicenter biomarker study. For five biomarker-study patients, blood CD8+ T cells were further sorted into NKG2D-low and NKG2D-high fractions. The clonotype was recovered from a human donor with alopecia areata. Sequencing used NKG2D-low CD8+ T cells sorted from blood. This specimen's cell subset or site label, per the study, means: sorted CD8+ NKG2D-low blood T cells.

The DNA reads as follows: TGTGCCAGCAGCTTAGTCGGACGGAACGGCGAAAAACTGTTTTTT. The resulting protein is CASSLVGRNGEKLFF. The chain was built from TRBV7-9 and TRBJ1-4; the D gene identity is not certain. Reading from cysteine to phenylalanine, the CDR3 counts 15 amino acids. Of the read, only the CDR3 DNA is kept; its 45 bases are in frame from base 1. Trimming removed 1 base from V and 8 bases from J, leaving 14 bases between the germline ends. From the germline V gene (reference sequence), CDR1 is SEHNR and CDR2 is FQNEAQ.